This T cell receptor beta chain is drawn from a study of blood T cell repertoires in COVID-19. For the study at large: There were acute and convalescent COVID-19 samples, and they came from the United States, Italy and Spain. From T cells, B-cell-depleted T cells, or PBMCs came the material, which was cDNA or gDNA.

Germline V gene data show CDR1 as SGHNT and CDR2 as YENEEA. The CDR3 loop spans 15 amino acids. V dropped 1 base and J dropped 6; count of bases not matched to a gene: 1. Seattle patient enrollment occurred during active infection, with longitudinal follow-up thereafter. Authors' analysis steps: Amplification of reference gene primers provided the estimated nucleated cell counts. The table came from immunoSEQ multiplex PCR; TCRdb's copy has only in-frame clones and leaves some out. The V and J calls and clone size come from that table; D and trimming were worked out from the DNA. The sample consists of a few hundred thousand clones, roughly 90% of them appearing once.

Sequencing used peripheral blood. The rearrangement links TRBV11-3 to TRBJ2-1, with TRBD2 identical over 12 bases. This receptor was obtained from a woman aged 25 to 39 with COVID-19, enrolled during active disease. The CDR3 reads CASSLGTSGTNEQFF. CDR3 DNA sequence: TGTGCCAGCAGCTTAGGGACTAGCGGGACCAATGAGCAGTTCTTC.